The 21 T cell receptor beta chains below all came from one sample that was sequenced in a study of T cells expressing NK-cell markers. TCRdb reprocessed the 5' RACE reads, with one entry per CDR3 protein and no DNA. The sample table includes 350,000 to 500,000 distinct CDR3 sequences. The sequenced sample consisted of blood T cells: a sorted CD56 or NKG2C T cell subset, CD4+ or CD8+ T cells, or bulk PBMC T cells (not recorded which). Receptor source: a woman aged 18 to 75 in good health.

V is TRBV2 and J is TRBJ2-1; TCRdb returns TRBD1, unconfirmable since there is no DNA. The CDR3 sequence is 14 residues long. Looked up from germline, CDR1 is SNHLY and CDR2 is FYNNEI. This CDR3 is CASNRQGSANEQFF. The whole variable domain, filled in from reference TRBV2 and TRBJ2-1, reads EPEVTQTPSHQVTQMGQEVILRCVPISNHLYFYWYRQILGQKVEFLVSFYNNEISEKSEIFDDQFSVERPDGSNFTLKIRSTKLEDSAMYFCASNRQGSANEQFFGPGTRLTVL.

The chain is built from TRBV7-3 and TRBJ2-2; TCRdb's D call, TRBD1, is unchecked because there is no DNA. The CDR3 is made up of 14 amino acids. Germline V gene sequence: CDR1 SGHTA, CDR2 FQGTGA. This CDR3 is CASRPDRNTGELFF. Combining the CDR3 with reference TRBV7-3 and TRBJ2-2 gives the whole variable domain GAGVSQTPSNKVTEKGKYVELRCDPISGHTALYWYRQSLGQGPEFLIYFQGTGAADDSGLPNDRFFAVRPEGSVSTLKIQRTERGDSAVYLCASRPDRNTGELFFGEGSRLTVL.

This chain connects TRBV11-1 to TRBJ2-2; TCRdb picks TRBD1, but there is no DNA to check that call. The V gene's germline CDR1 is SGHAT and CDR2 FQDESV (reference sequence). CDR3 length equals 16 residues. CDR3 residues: CASSLGMDRGTGELFF.

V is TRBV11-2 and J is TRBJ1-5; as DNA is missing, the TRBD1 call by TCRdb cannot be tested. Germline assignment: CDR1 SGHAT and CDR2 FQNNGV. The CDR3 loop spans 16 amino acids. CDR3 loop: CASSLDIQGGNQPQHF.

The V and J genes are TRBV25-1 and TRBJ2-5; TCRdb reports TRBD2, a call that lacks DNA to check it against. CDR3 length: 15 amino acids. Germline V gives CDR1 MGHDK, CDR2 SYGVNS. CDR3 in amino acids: CASSESLAPQETQYF.

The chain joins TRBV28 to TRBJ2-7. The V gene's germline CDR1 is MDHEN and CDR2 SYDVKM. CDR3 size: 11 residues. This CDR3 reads CASGPSHEQYF.

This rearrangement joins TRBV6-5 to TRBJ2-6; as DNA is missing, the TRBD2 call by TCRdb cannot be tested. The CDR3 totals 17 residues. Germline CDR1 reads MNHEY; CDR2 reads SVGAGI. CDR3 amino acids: CASSYVRAGAGANILTF.

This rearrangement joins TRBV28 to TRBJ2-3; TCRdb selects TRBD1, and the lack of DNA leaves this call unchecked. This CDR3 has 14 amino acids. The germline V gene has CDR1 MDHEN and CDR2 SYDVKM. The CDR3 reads CASSLPGGSDTQYF.

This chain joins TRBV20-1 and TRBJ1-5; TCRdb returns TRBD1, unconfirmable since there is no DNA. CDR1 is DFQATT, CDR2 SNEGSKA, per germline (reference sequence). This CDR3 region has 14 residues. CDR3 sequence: CSAARTGVNQPQHF.

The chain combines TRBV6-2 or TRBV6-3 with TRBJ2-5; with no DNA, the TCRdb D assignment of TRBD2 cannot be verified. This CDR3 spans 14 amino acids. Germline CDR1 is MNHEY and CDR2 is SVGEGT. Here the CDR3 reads CASSYGSAGETQYF.

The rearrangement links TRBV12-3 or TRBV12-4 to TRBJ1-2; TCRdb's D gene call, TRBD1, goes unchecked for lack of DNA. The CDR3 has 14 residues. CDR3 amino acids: CASSSFQGAIGYTF.

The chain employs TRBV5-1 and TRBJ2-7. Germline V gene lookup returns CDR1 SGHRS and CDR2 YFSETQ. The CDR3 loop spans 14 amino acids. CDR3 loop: CASSFRQGPYEQYF. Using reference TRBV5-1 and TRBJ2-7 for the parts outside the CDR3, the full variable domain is KAGVTQTPRYLIKTRGQQVTLSCSPISGHRSVSWYQQTPGQGLQFLFEYFSETQRNKGNFPGRFSGRQFSNSRSEMNVSTLELGDSALYLCASSFRQGPYEQYFGPGTRLTVT.

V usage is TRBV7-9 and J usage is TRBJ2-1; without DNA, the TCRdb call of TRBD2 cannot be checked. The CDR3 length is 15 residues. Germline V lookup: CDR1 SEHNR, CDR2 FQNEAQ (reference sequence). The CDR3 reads CASSPTPSGGYEQFF.

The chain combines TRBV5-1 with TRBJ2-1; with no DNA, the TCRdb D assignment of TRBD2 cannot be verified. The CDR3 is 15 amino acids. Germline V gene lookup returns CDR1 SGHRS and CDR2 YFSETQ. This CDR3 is CASSLTSGDYNEQFF. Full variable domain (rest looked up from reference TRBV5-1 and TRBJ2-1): KAGVTQTPRYLIKTRGQQVTLSCSPISGHRSVSWYQQTPGQGLQFLFEYFSETQRNKGNFPGRFSGRQFSNSRSEMNVSTLELGDSALYLCASSLTSGDYNEQFFGPGTRLTVL.

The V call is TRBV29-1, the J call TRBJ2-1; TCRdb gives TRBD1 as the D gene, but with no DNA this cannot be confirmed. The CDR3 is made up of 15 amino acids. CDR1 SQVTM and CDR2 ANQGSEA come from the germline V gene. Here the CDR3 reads CSVEVRQGAVNEQFF.

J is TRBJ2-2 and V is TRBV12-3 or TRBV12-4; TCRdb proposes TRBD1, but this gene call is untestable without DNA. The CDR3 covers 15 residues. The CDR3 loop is CASIQLPGAAGELFF.

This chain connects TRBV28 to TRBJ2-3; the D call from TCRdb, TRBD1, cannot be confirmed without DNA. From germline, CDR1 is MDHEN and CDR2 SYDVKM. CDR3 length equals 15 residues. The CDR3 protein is CASSFGGAFISTQYF.

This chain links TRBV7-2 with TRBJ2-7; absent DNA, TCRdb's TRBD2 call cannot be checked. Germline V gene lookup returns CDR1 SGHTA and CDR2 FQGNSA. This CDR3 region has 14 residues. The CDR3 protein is CASSPERLAAEQYF.

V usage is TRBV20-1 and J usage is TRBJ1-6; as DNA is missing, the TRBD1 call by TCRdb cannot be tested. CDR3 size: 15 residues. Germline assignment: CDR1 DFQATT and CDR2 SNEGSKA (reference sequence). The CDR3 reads CSAPPGQGNNSPLHF.

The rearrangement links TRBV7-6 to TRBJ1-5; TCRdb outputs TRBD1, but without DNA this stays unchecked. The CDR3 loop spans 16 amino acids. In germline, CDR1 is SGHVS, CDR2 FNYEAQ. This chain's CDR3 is CASSLGRGGSNQPQHF.

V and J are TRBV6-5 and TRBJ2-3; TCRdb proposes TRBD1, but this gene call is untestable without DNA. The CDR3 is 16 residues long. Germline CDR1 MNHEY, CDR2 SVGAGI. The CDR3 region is CASSSPDRGRSSTQYF.